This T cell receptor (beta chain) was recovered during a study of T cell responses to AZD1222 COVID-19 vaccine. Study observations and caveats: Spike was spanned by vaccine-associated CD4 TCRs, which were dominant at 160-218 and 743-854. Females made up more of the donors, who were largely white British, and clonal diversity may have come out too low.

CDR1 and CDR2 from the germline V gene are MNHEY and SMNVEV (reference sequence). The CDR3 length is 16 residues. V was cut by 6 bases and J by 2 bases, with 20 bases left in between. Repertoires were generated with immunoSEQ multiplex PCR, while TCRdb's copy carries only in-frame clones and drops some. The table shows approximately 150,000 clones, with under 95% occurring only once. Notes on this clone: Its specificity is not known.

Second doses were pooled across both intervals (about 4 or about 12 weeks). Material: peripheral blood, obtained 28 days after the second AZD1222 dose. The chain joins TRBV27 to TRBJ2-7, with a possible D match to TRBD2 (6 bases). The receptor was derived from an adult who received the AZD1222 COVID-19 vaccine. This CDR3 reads CASSPHARGTTYEQYF. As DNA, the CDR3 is TGTGCCAGCAGCCCCCACGCGCGGGGCACGACCTACGAGCAGTACTTC.